The present T cell receptor beta chain was sequenced within a study of CD8+ T cells in alopecia areata. For the study at large: Tofacitinib continued for 6 to 18 months and was then withheld for 6 months.

Lesional scalp tissue (obtained by punch biopsy) and peripheral blood were collected from alopecia areata patients. The table lists this clone with a few counts. Its antigen remains unidentified. V lost 5 bases to trimming and J lost 9 bases; unmatched junction nucleotides: 6. The CDR3 has 13 amino acids. Germline lookup yields CDR1 MGHRA and CDR2 YSYEKL. Sequencing used cDNA as its template, made by extracting RNA and reverse transcribing it. Libraries were prepared by immunoSEQ multiplex PCR; TCRdb keeps only in-frame clonotypes and omits some of them. The data contain under 250,000 clones, around 62% of them singletons. Whole-study findings and limits: Sequencing of scalp tissue also captures the resident alphabeta T cells of normal skin.

J is TRBJ2-1 and V is TRBV4-1, with 8 bases aligning to TRBD2. The input for sequencing was CD4+ T cells sorted from blood, taken at week 0. This clonotype was obtained from a human donor with alopecia areata. In nucleotides, the CDR3 is TGCGCCAGCAGCAACGGACTAGCTAGTGAGCAGTTCTTC. Translation gives CASSNGLASEQFF.